The source of this T cell receptor (beta chain) is a study of cytomegalovirus exposure and HLA in healthy donors. The PCR contained 60 Vbeta and 13 Jbeta primers. Repertoires were generated with immunoSEQ multiplex PCR, while TCRdb's copy carries only in-frame clones and drops some. Of fewer than 200,000 clones in the sample, roughly 79% were seen once. This TCR was recovered from a woman in her forties or fifties in good health and CMV-seropositive. The sequencing sample was made of PBMCs.

As DNA, the CDR3 is TGTGCCAGCAGCTTAGATCACAGGGGGCCTGAAGCTTTCTTT. This encodes CASSLDHRGPEAFF. This rearrangement joins TRBV7-9 to TRBJ1-1; TRBD1 agrees at 9 bases. The CDR3 is 14 residues long. Trimming took 1 base from V and 6 from J; bases not matched to a gene: 3. The germline V gene has CDR1 SEHNR and CDR2 FQNEAQ (reference sequence).